This TCR beta chain was retrieved from a study of blood T cell repertoires in COVID-19. Germline loops: CDR1 KGHDR, CDR2 SFDVKD. CDR3 length equals 16 residues. Between the trimmed V and J ends, which lost 0 bases and 1 base, there was a span of 10 bases. This clone was detected only once. Assay used: immunoSEQ multiplex PCR; TCRdb lists only in-frame clones, some missing. This table has under 130,000 clones, roughly 80% appearing once. The TCR originated in a woman between 65 and 79 years old with acute or convalescent COVID-19. The chain employs TRBV24-1 and TRBJ2-3; perhaps TRBD2 as D (7 bases). The sample comprised peripheral blood. The CDR3 nucleotides are TGTGCCACCAGTGATTTGGAGGGGGGGGGCACAGATACGCAGTATTTT. Its translation is CATSDLEGGGTDTQYF.